This passage covers 23 T cell receptor beta chains from one sample sequenced in a study of cytomegalovirus exposure and HLA in healthy donors. Generated by immunoSEQ multiplex PCR, the TCRdb table keeps only in-frame clones and is missing some. The sample contains 110,000 to 150,000 clones, about 95% of which appear only once. The sample was PBMCs. The receptors here all came from a young man in good health and CMV-seropositive.

The chain uses TRBV6-5 and TRBJ2-1, with TRBD2 as a possible D gene (5 bases). The V and J ends lost 4 bases and 7 bases respectively, with 11 bases between them. Germline lookup yields CDR1 MNHEY and CDR2 SVGAGI. The CDR3 length is 13 residues. The CDR3 protein is CASSFFPGNEQFF. Written as DNA, the CDR3 is TGTGCCAGCAGTTTCTTCCCGGGGAATGAGCAGTTCTTC.

The genes are TRBV2 and TRBJ2-5, with D possibly TRBD2 on 6 matching bases. This CDR3 has 13 amino acids. V was clipped by 7 bases and J by 4 bases, with 13 bases between them. Per the germline V gene, CDR1 is SNHLY and CDR2 is FYNNEI. In DNA form, the CDR3 reads TGTGCCAGCACCCGGGACTCGGGAGAGACCCAGTACTTC. Translation gives CASTRDSGETQYF. Full variable domain (remainder filled in from reference TRBV2 and TRBJ2-5): EPEVTQTPSHQVTQMGQEVILRCVPISNHLYFYWYRQILGQKVEFLVSFYNNEISEKSEIFDDQFSVERPDGSNFTLKIRSTKLEDSAMYFCASTRDSGETQYFGPGTRLLVL.

The CDR3 protein is CASTSWTATFF. The CDR3 nucleotides read TGTGCCAGCACCTCGTGGACAGCAACTTTCTTT. The chain recombines TRBV28 with TRBJ1-1; weak D call: TRBD1 (6 bases). Trimming took off 7 bases at V and 12 bases at J, with 15 bases between the two ends. This CDR3 has 11 residues. CDR1 is MDHEN, CDR2 SYDVKM, per germline. The complete variable domain, with remaining parts taken from reference TRBV28 and TRBJ1-1, reads DVKVTQSSRYLVKRTGEKVFLECVQDMDHENMFWYRQDPGLGLRLIYFSYDVKMKEKGDIPEGYSVSREKKERFSLILESASTNQTSMYLCASTSWTATFFGQGTRLTVV.

The J gene is TRBJ2-3, the V gene TRBV19; perhaps TRBD2 as D (6 bases). V lost 10 bases, J lost 2 bases, and 13 bases lay in between. Per the germline V gene, CDR1 is LNHDA and CDR2 is SQIVND (reference sequence). The CDR3 spans 13 residues. The CDR3 is CATGLQFTDTQYF. CDR3 DNA sequence: TGTGCCACGGGACTCCAGTTCACAGATACGCAGTATTTT.

The chain has TRBV19 and TRBJ2-2; 9 nucleotides align to TRBD1. The CDR3 has 17 amino acids. Germline V lookup: CDR1 LNHDA, CDR2 SQIVND (reference sequence). V dropped 4 bases and J dropped 4; count of bases not matched to a gene: 10. The CDR3 reads CASSSQNRGRLTGELFF. The CDR3 DNA is TGTGCCAGTAGTAGTCAAAACAGGGGGCGCCTCACCGGGGAGCTGTTTTTT.

Note on this clone: Other DNA sequences in this specimen translate into the identical CDR3. V usage is TRBV5-8 and J usage is TRBJ1-5; no clear D gene. Trimming took off 1 base at V and 4 bases at J, with 6 bases between the two ends. Germline V gene sequence: CDR1 SGHTS, CDR2 YDEGEE. The CDR3 is 13 residues long. The CDR3 DNA reads as TGTGCCAGCAGCTTGCGGCGGAATCAGCCCCAGCATTTT. Translating gives CASSLRRNQPQHF.

V gene TRBV7-3 combines with J gene TRBJ2-2; no definite D call. V lost 3 bases and J 2 bases, leaving 4 bases between the germline ends. The CDR3 consists of 13 residues. The germline CDR1 and CDR2 sequences are SGHTA and FQGTGA. For the CDR3, the DNA is TGTGCCAGCAGCTTGACAAACACCGGGGAGCTGTTTTTT. It translates to CASSLTNTGELFF.

The chain recombines TRBV5-1 with TRBJ2-7; D unclear. Per germline, CDR1 SGHRS and CDR2 YFSETQ. The CDR3 has 12 amino acids. Trimming removed 3 bases at V and 2 bases at J, with 6 bases between. The CDR3 is CASSSQTYEQYF. Written as DNA, the CDR3 is TGCGCCAGCAGCTCCCAGACCTACGAGCAGTACTTC. The whole variable domain, filled in from reference TRBV5-1 and TRBJ2-7, reads KAGVTQTPRYLIKTRGQQVTLSCSPISGHRSVSWYQQTPGQGLQFLFEYFSETQRNKGNFPGRFSGRQFSNSRSEMNVSTLELGDSALYLCASSSQTYEQYFGPGTRLTVT.

The chain links TRBV30 to TRBJ2-5, with D possibly matching TRBD2 (6 bases). The ends were cut back, 4 bases at V and 2 bases at J, with 11 bases in the middle. There are 13 residues in the CDR3. Germline V gene data show CDR1 as GTSNPN and CDR2 as SVGIG (reference sequence). CDR3 loop: CAWIAGGQETQYF. The CDR3 DNA sequence: TGTGCCTGGATAGCCGGGGGACAAGAGACCCAGTACTTC. Full variable domain (missing parts from reference TRBV30 and TRBJ2-5): SQTIHQWPATLVQPVGSPLSLECTVEGTSNPNLYWYRQAAGRGLQLLFYSVGIGQISSEVPQNLSASRPQDRQFILSSKKLLLSDSGFYLCAWIAGGQETQYFGPGTRLLVL.

The rearrangement uses TRBV28 and TRBJ2-7; 16 positions agree with TRBD2. This CDR3 contains 18 residues. The germline V gene has CDR1 MDHEN and CDR2 SYDVKM. The V segment lost 6 bases and the J segment 7 bases; nucleotides outside the gene matches: 15. The CDR3 protein is CASRQGLAGGPVPLEQYF. The CDR3 region has the DNA TGTGCCAGCAGACAGGGACTAGCGGGAGGGCCTGTCCCCTTGGAGCAGTACTTC.

CDR3 nucleotides: TGTGCCAGCAGTGACAGGGCAGGCACAGATACGCAGTATTTT. The encoded protein is CASSDRAGTDTQYF. The chain is built from TRBV28 and TRBJ2-3, with 7 nucleotides matching TRBD1. Germline CDR1 MDHEN, CDR2 SYDVKM. The CDR3 extends over 14 amino acids. Trimming at V came to 5 bases and at J to 1 base, leaving 3 bases not matched to a gene.

This chain links TRBV2 with TRBJ1-2; 7 positions agree with TRBD1. Looked up from germline, CDR1 is SNHLY and CDR2 is FYNNEI. V lost 2 bases to trimming and J lost 4 bases; unmatched junction nucleotides: 4. The CDR3 spans 14 residues. The CDR3 here is CASSETRGLYGYTF. CDR3 bases: TGTGCCAGCAGTGAAACGAGGGGGCTCTATGGCTACACCTTC.

This clone was seen a few times. The chain is built from TRBV5-1 and TRBJ2-1; D might be TRBD1 (6 bases). The V and J ends lost 0 bases and 0 bases respectively, with 13 bases between them. The CDR3 runs to 17 residues. Per germline, CDR1 SGHRS and CDR2 YFSETQ. CDR3 DNA: TGCGCCAGCAGCTTGGCTCAGGGGCTTTCCTCCTACAATGAGCAGTTCTTC. Its protein is CASSLAQGLSSYNEQFF.

CDR3: CASSEAYNEQFF. In DNA, the CDR3 is TGCGCCAGCAGCGAAGCTTACAATGAGCAGTTCTTC. This chain connects TRBV5-1 to TRBJ2-1, with no clear D. The CDR3 extends over 12 amino acids. Germline V CDR1 and CDR2: SGHRS, YFSETQ. Trimming cost V 4 bases and J 4 bases, with 6 bases left between them.

Turning to this clone: Other DNA variants within this sample encode the same CDR3. This sequence joins TRBV6-5 and TRBJ2-7, with D maybe TRBD2 (6 bases). The CDR3 extends over 15 amino acids. Germline V CDR1 and CDR2: MNHEY, SVGAGI. V gave up 0 bases and J gave up 6 bases, with 15 bases separating them. The CDR3 bases are TGTGCCAGCAGTTACTCCTCAATGGGACTCCGCGAGCAGTACTTC. Translation gives CASSYSSMGLREQYF.

This chain uses TRBV7-9 with TRBJ2-7, with 9 bases lining up with TRBD2. The CDR3 is 12 residues long. Germline CDR1 SEHNR, CDR2 FQNEAQ (reference sequence). V trimming: 11 bases; J trimming: 4 bases; junction bases outside the gene matches: 6. The CDR3 is CAAGGTIYEQYF. The CDR3 nucleotides read TGTGCCGCGGGAGGGACAATATACGAGCAGTACTTC.

The CDR3 DNA sequence: TGTGCCAGCTCACCGATGGGACGGGGGGCATCTGGAAACACCATATATTTT. Its translation is CASSPMGRGASGNTIYF. The rearrangement uses TRBV18 and TRBJ1-3, with a tentative D call TRBD1 (6 bases). The CDR3 contains 17 residues. The ends were cut back, 3 bases at V and 1 base at J, with 16 bases in the middle. CDR1 and CDR2 (germline): KGHSH, LQKENI.

The chain links TRBV5-1 to TRBJ2-1; the match to TRBD2 covers 13 bases. V shed 4 bases, J shed 7 bases, and the junction held 5 bases outside the gene matches. The CDR3 consists of 15 residues. Germline V gene data show CDR1 as SGHRS and CDR2 as YFSETQ. CDR3 DNA: TGCGCCAGCAGCCCACTAGCGGGAGGGGGGAATGAGCAGTTCTTC. Translation gives CASSPLAGGGNEQFF.

The rearrangement links TRBV10-3 to TRBJ2-3, with 12 nucleotides matching TRBD2. V shed 6 bases, J shed 6 bases, and the junction held 10 bases outside the gene matches. Germline V CDR1 and CDR2: ENHRY, SYGVKD. This CDR3 region has 16 residues. CDR3 protein: CAISGRLAGASDTQYF. DNA for the CDR3: TGTGCCATCAGCGGGAGACTAGCGGGAGCTTCCGATACGCAGTATTTT.

This chain connects TRBV19 to TRBJ2-2; possibly TRBD2 for D (6 bases). Per the germline V gene, CDR1 is LNHDA and CDR2 is SQIVND (reference sequence). Trimming removed 5 bases at V and 7 bases at J, with 11 bases between. The CDR3 sequence is 13 residues long. CDR3 bases: TGTGCCAGTAGTTCGGAGGGAGGCGGGGAGCTGTTTTTT. This encodes CASSSEGGGELFF. Supplemented by reference TRBV19 and TRBJ2-2, the full variable domain reads DGGITQSPKYLFRKEGQNVTLSCEQNLNHDAMYWYRQDPGQGLRLIYYSQIVNDFQKGDIAEGYSVSREKKESFPLTVTSAQKNPTAFYLCASSSEGGGELFFGEGSRLTVL.

This sequence joins TRBV27 and TRBJ1-1; D remains unclear. Germline V gives CDR1 MNHEY, CDR2 SMNVEV (reference sequence). CDR3 size: 14 residues. Trimming left V 6 bases short and J 1 base short, with 12 bases between. The CDR3 DNA follows: TGTGCCAGCAGGGACCGGGGTGAGAACACTGAAGCTTTCTTT. As protein: CASRDRGENTEAFF.

The chain employs TRBV27 and TRBJ1-1; 7 nucleotides match TRBD1. Germline CDR1 MNHEY, CDR2 SMNVEV (reference sequence). The CDR3 loop spans 15 amino acids. The junction had 14 bases not matched to a gene; V was cut back by 8 bases and J by 5 bases. CDR3 sequence reads: CASGWTGPTGTEAFF. Here the CDR3 DNA reads TGTGCCAGCGGTTGGACAGGTCCGACTGGAACTGAAGCTTTCTTT.

The chain uses TRBV4-1 and TRBJ2-7; maybe TRBD2 (5 bases). Germline V gives CDR1 MGHRA, CDR2 YSYEKL. The CDR3 covers 14 residues. V was clipped by 2 bases and J by 5 bases, with 13 bases between them. CDR3 sequence: CASSQLGYGDEQYF. The CDR3 DNA sequence: TGCGCCAGCAGCCAACTCGGGTACGGGGACGAGCAGTACTTC.